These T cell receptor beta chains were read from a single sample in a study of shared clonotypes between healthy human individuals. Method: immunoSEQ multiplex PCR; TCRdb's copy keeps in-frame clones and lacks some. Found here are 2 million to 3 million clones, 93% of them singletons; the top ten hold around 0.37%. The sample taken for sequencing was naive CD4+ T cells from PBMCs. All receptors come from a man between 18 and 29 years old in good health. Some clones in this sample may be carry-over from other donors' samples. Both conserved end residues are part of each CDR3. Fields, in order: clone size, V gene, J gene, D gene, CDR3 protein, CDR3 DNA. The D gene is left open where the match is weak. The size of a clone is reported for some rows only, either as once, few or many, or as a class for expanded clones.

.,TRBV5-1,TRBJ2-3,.,CASSSGRRTEFFTDTQYF,TGCGCCAGCAGCTCTGGACGGCGGACAGAATTCTTCACAGATACGCAGTATTTT
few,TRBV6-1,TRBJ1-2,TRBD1,CAGTFGTGNYGYTF,TGTGCCGGGACGTTTGGGACAGGGAACTATGGCTACACCTTC
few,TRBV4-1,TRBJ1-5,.,CASSSPGQVYQPQHF,TGCGCCAGCAGTTCCCCGGGACAAGTTTACCAGCCCCAGCATTTT
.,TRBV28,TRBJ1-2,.,CASSAQIYGYTF,TGTGCCAGCAGTGCACAAATTTATGGCTACACCTTC
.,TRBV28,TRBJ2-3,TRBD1,CASSSTGQGTPVTQYF,TGTGCCAGCAGTTCGACGGGACAGGGGACCCCTGTTACGCAGTATTTT
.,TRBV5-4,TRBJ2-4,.,CASSTARTEDIQYF,TGTGCCAGCAGCACGGCACGCACGGAGGACATTCAGTACTTC
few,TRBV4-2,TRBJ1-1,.,CASSPTAPGLEAFF,TGTGCCAGCAGCCCCACGGCTCCCGGTTTGGAGGCTTTCTTT
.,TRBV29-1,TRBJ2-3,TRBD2,CSVEGAGLAGGPSTDTQYF,TGCAGCGTTGAAGGGGCGGGACTAGCGGGAGGCCCAAGCACAGATACGCAGTATTTT
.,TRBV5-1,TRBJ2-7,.,CASSAGTTTYEQYF,TGCGCCAGCAGCGCCGGGACGACGACCTACGAGCAGTACTTC
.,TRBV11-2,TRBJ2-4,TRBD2,CASSLPLAGVSKNIQYF,TGTGCCAGCAGCCTACCCTTAGCGGGTGTATCCAAAAACATTCAGTACTTC
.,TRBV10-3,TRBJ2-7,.,CAITGDTYEQYF,TGTGCCATCACAGGGGACACCTACGAGCAGTACTTC
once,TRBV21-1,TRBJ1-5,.,CACGPSREIWAQHF,TGTGCCTGCGGGCCCTCCAGAGAGATTTGGGCCCAGCATTTT
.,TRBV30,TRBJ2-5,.,CAWSEQVQETQYF,TGTGCCTGGAGCGAACAGGTTCAAGAGACCCAGTACTTC
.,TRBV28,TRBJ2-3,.,CASSLVGQTDTQYF,TGTGCCAGCAGTTTGGTGGGCCAAACAGATACGCAGTATTTT
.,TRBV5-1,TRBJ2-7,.,CASSPYRAYEQYF,TGCGCCAGCAGCCCCTACAGAGCCTACGAGCAGTACTTC
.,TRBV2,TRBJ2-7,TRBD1,CASSLSQGQARYF,TGTGCCAGCAGTCTTAGCCAAGGACAGGCTAGGTACTTC
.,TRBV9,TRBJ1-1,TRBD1,CASSETGDTEAFF,TGTGCCAGCAGCGAAACAGGGGACACTGAAGCTTTCTTT
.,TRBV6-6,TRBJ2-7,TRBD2,CASSYSAGGNEQYF,TGTGCCAGCAGTTACTCGGCGGGAGGAAACGAGCAGTACTTC
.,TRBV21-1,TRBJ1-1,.,CASSPPRQGKKGTEAFF,TGTGCCAGCAGCCCTCCCCGACAGGGGAAGAAGGGCACTGAAGCTTTCTTT
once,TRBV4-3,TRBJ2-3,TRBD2,CASSPIAGASTDTQYF,TGCGCCAGCAGCCCGATAGCGGGAGCCAGCACAGATACGCAGTATTTT
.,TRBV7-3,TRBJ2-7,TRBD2,CASSLMVAGGNEQYF,TGTGCCAGCAGCTTAATGGTAGCGGGAGGAAACGAGCAGTACTTC
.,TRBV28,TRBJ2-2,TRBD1,CASRPRGLKNTGELFF,TGTGCCAGCAGGCCCAGGGGGCTTAAGAACACCGGGGAGCTGTTTTTT
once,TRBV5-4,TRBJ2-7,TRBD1,CASSLADRALEQYF,TGTGCCAGCAGCTTGGCCGACAGGGCTCTCGAGCAGTACTTC
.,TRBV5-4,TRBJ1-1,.,CASSKLTRDTEAFF,TGTGCCAGCAGCAAACTTACTAGGGACACTGAAGCTTTCTTT
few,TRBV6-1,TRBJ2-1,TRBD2,CASTPGESGGGRQFF,TGTGCCAGCACCCCCGGCGAAAGCGGGGGGGGTCGGCAGTTCTTC